This is a list of T cell receptor beta chains from one sample in a study of blood T cell repertoires in COVID-19. Generated by immunoSEQ multiplex PCR, the TCRdb table keeps only in-frame clones and is missing some. The sample lists roughly 140,000 clones; approximately 90% were seen once. The sequenced sample consisted of PBMCs or T cells enriched from blood (not recorded which). Source of these receptors: a woman aged 25-40 years with acute COVID-19. The CDR3 runs from the conserved cysteine through the conserved F or W. A D gene is named only where the DNA matches it firmly.

v_gene,d_gene,j_gene,CDR3aa,CDR3nt
TRBV6-4,TRBD1,TRBJ2-6,CASSGRVRKGQVVTNVLTF,TGTGCCAGCAGTGGAAGGGTTAGGAAGGGACAGGTCGTCACCAACGTCCTGACTTTC
TRBV28,TRBD1,TRBJ2-1,CASSFPGQGWNEQFF,TGTGCCAGCAGTTTTCCGGGACAGGGGTGGAATGAGCAGTTCTTC
TRBV5-4,TRBD2,TRBJ2-5,CASSLTGGGQETQYF,TGTGCCAGCAGCTTGACTGGGGGGGGACAAGAGACCCAGTACTTC
TRBV29-1,TRBD2,TRBJ2-4,CSVEDRSGRPLVQYF,TGCAGCGTTGAAGATAGGAGCGGGAGGCCACTAGTTCAGTACTTC
TRBV4-3,TRBD2,TRBJ2-5,CASSQARSSGAETQYF,TGCGCCAGCAGCCAAGCCCGGAGTAGCGGGGCAGAGACCCAGTACTTC
TRBV6-2/TRBV6-3,TRBD2,TRBJ2-7,CASSYTPQWREDSYEQYF,TGTGCCAGCAGTTACACCCCTCAGTGGCGGGAGGATTCCTACGAGCAGTACTTC
TRBV18,NA,TRBJ1-4,CASSSSGFATNEKLFF,TGTGCCAGCTCATCGTCCGGTTTCGCAACTAATGAAAAACTGTTTTTT
TRBV27,TRBD2,TRBJ2-1,CASSLLAGVGPYNEQFF,TGTGCCAGCAGCCTCTTAGCGGGAGTGGGGCCCTACAATGAGCAGTTCTTC
TRBV20-1,NA,TRBJ1-2,CSGGGPYGYTF,TGCAGTGGGGGGGGTCCCTATGGCTACACCTTC
TRBV7-2,NA,TRBJ1-1,CASSQVFWGPFAEAFF,TGTGCCAGCAGCCAAGTTTTCTGGGGGCCGTTCGCTGAAGCTTTCTTT
TRBV5-1,TRBD2,TRBJ2-2,CASSTVAGGPGELFF,TGCGCCAGCAGCACAGTAGCGGGAGGGCCCGGGGAGCTGTTTTTT
TRBV30,NA,TRBJ2-3,CAWSVGIIRVGTQYF,TGTGCCTGGAGTGTTGGTATCATCAGGGTCGGTACGCAGTATTTT
TRBV7-8,NA,TRBJ1-5,CASSLGAEGNQPQHF,TGTGCCAGCAGCTTAGGTGCAGAAGGCAATCAGCCCCAGCATTTT